This T cell receptor beta chain was recorded in a study of blood T cell repertoires in COVID-19. At the level of the study: COVID-19 samples collected from the United States, Italy and Spain covered acute and convalescent phases.

This CDR3 is 14 amino acids long. V was shortened by 4 bases and J by 6 bases, with 14 bases between the two germline ends. Germline assignment: CDR1 SGHRS and CDR2 YFSETQ. The assay was immunoSEQ multiplex PCR, and TCRdb's table has in-frame clones only and misses some. The sample lists under 300,000 clones, 88% seen once, with approximately 0.8% in the top ten. The sample taken for sequencing was peripheral blood. The receptor comes from a woman aged 30 to 39 with acute or convalescent COVID-19. The V call is TRBV5-1, the J call TRBJ2-1; D is undetermined. In DNA, the CDR3 is TGCGCCAGCAGCCTTTCGCAGGCCCGCAATGAGCAGTTCTTC. Its translation is CASSLSQARNEQFF.